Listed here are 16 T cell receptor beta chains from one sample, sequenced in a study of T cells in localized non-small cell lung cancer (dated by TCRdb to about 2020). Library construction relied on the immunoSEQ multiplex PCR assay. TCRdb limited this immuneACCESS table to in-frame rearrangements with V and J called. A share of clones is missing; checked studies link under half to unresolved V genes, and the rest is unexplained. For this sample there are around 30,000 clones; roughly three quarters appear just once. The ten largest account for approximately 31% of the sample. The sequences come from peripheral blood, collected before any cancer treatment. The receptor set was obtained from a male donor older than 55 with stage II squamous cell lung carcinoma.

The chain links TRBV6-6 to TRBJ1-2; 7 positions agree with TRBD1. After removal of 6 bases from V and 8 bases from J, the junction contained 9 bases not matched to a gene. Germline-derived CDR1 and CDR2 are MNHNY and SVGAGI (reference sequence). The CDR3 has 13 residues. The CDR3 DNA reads TGTGCCAGCAGCCCCGACAGGGTCAACGGCTACACCTTC. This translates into CASSPDRVNGYTF.

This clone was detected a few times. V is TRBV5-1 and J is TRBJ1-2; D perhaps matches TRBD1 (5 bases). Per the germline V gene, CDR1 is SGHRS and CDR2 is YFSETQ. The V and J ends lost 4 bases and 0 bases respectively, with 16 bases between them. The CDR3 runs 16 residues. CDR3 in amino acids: CASSLDSGLANYGYTF. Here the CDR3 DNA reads TGCGCCAGCAGCCTGGATTCAGGGTTGGCTAACTATGGCTACACCTTC.

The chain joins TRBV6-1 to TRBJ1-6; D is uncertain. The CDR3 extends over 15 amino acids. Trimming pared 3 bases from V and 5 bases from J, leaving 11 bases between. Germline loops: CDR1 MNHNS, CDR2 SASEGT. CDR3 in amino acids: CASSDLGRDNSPLHF. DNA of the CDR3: TGTGCCAGCAGTGACTTAGGACGGGATAATTCACCCCTCCACTTT.

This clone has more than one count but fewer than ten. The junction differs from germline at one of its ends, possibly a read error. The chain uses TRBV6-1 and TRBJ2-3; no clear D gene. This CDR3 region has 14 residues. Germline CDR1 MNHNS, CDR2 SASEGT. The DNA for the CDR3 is TGTGCCAGCAGCGAAGAGCCCCACATAGATACGCAGTATTTT. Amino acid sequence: CASSEEPHIDTQYF.

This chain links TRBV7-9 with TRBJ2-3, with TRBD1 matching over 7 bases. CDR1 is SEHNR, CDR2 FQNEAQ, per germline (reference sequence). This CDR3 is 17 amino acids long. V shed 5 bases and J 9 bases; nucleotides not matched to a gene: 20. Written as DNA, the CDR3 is TGTGCCAGCAGCCACGGAGGACAGGCCGCCGCTTTTGACACGCAGTATTTT. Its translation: CASSHGGQAAAFDTQYF. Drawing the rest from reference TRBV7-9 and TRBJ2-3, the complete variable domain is DTGVSQNPRHKITKRGQNVTFRCDPISEHNRLYWYRQTLGQGPEFLTYFQNEAQLEKSRLLSDRFSAERPKGSFSTLEIQRTEQGDSAMYLCASSHGGQAAAFDTQYFGPGTRLTVL.

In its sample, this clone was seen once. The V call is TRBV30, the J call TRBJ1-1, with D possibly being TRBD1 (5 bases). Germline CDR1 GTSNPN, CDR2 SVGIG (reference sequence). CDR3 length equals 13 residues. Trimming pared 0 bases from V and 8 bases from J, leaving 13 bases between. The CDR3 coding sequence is TGTGCCTGGAGTGTACGGGGCAGTCAAGAAGCTTTCTTT. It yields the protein CAWSVRGSQEAFF.

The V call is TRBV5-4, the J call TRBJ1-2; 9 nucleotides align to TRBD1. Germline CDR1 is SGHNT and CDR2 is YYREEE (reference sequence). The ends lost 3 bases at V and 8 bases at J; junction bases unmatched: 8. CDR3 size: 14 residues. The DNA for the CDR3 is TGTGCCAGCAGCTCACAGGGGGCTGTAGGAGGCTACACCTTC. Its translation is CASSSQGAVGGYTF.

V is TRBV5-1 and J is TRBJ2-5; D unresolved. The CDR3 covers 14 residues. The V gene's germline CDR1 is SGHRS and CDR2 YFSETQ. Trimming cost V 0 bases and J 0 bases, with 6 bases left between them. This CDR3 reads CASSLVPDQETQYF. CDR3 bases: TGCGCCAGCAGCTTGGTGCCAGACCAAGAGACCCAGTACTTC. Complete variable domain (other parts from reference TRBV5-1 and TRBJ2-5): KAGVTQTPRYLIKTRGQQVTLSCSPISGHRSVSWYQQTPGQGLQFLFEYFSETQRNKGNFPGRFSGRQFSNSRSEMNVSTLELGDSALYLCASSLVPDQETQYFGPGTRLLVL.

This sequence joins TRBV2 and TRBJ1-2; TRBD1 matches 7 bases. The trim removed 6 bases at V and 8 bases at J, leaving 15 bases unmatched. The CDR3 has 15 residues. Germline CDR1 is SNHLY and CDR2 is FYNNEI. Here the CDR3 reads CASSESPTGMDGYTF. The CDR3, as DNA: TGTGCCAGCAGCGAATCCCCGACAGGGATGGACGGCTACACCTTC.

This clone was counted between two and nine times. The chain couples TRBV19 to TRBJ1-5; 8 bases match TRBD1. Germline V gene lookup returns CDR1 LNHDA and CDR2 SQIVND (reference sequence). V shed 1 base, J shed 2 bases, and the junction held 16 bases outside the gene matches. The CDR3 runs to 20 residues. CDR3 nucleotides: TGTGCCAGTAGTATAGTTGTTCCAACAGGGGGACATATCGGCAATCAGCCCCAGCATTTT. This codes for CASSIVVPTGGHIGNQPQHF.

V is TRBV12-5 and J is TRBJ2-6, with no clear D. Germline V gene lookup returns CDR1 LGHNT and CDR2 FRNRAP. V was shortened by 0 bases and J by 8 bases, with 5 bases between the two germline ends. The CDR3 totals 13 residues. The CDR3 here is CASGLVPPNVLTF. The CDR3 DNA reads TGTGCTAGTGGTTTGGTACCACCCAACGTCCTGACTTTC.

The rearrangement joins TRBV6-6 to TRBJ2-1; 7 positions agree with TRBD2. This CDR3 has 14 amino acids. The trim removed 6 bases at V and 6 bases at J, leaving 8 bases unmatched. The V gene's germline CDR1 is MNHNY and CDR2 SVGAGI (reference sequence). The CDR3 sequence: CASSPAGRGNEQFF. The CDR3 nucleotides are TGTGCCAGCAGCCCGGCGGGGAGGGGCAATGAGCAGTTCTTC.

The CDR3 reads CASSLYPRSGGKYTDTQYF. CDR3 sequence (DNA): TGTGCCAGCAGCTTATATCCCCGTAGCGGGGGGAAGTACACAGATACGCAGTATTTT. This chain uses TRBV7-3 with TRBJ2-3; 10 nucleotides align to TRBD2. In germline, CDR1 is SGHTA, CDR2 FQGTGA. The CDR3 is made up of 19 amino acids. After removal of 2 bases from V and 2 bases from J, the junction contained 13 bases not matched to a gene.

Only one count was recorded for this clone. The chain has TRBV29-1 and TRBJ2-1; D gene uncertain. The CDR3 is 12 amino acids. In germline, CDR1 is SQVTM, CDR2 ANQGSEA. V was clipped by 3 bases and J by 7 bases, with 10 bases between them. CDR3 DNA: TGCAGCGTTGATTCTATGAGGAATGAGCAGTTCTTC. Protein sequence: CSVDSMRNEQFF.

The CDR3 sequence is CASSIGGGSNEQFF. The CDR3 coding sequence is TGTGCCAGCAGCATTGGGGGGGGGTCGAATGAGCAGTTCTTC. This chain uses TRBV7-6 with TRBJ2-1; 7 bases fit TRBD2. CDR1 and CDR2 from the germline V gene are SGHVS and FNYEAQ. Trimming cost V 5 bases and J 7 bases; bases outside gene matches: 8. The CDR3 extends over 14 amino acids.

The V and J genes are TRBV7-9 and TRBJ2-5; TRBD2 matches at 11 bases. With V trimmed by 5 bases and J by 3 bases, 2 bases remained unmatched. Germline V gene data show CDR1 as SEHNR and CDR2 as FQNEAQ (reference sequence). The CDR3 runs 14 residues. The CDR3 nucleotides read TGTGCCAGCAGCCTGGGACTAGCGGAAGAGACCCAGTACTTC. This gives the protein CASSLGLAEETQYF.